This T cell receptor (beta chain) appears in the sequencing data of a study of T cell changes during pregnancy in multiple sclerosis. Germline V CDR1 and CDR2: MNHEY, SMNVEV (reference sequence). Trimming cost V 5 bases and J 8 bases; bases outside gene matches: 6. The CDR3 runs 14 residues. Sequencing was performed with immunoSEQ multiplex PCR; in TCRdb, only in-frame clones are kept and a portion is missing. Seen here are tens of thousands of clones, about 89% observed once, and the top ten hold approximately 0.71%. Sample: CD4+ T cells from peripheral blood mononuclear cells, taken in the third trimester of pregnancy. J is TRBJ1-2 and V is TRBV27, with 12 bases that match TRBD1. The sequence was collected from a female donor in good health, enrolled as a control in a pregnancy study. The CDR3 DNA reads TGTGCCAGCAGTCCCGGGACAGGGGGCCGGGGCTACACCTTC. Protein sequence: CASSPGTGGRGYTF.